This TCR beta chain emerged from a study of shared clonotypes between healthy human individuals. About the study: Used for every donor were three CD4 naive, three CD4 memory, two CD8 naive and one CD8 memory plate.

Findings and limits, study-wide: A generally larger estimated richness was seen in naive subsets than in memory subsets. Sampling covered nothing but blood. Tissue TCR repertoires likely differ from those found in blood.

A remark on this clone: Its antigen is still unknown.

This table comes from immunoSEQ multiplex PCR, and its TCRdb copy is limited to in-frame clones, with some not included. The data contain roughly 2.2 million clones, more than 85% of them singletons. The CDR3 consists of 15 residues. Germline V gives CDR1 SGHTA, CDR2 FQGNSA. The V gene lost 4 bases and the J gene lost 2 bases, with 15 bases spanning the gap. The sequence derives from a man younger than 35 in good health. Some clones in this sample may be carry-over from other donors' samples. Specimen: naive CD4+ T cells from PBMCs. Subset here: CD45RA+ positively selected. The chain is built from TRBV7-2 and TRBJ2-7; D may correspond to TRBD1 or TRBD2 (5 bases each). Here the CDR3 reads CASSSPPGLPYEQYF. The CDR3 region has the DNA TGTGCCAGCAGCTCCCCCCCGGGGCTTCCCTACGAGCAGTACTTC.